This TCR beta chain was identified in a study of OX40 agonist ivuxolimab in advanced cancers. Findings and limits, study-wide: Expanded clones belonging to CD8+ T cells outnumbered, on average, those of CD4+.

The CDR3 is 10 amino acids. As to this clone: Its matching antigen is unknown.

Using immunoSEQ multiplex PCR, the repertoire was profiled, and TCRdb retains in-frame clones only, with some absent. The sample has approximately 60,000 clones, 81% seen once. The V and J genes are TRBV12-2 and TRBJ2-7; the D call in the table, TRBD2, was not verified against the DNA. TRBV12-2 is an annotated pseudogene. This sequence was found in an adult with an advanced solid tumor such as melanoma, head and neck, liver or kidney cancer. The starting material was CD4+ or CD8+ T cells sorted from blood, obtained in a trial of the OX40 agonist ivuxolimab. CDR3 bases: TGTGCAAGTTCTTACTACGAGCAGTACTTC. Translation gives CASSYYEQYF.